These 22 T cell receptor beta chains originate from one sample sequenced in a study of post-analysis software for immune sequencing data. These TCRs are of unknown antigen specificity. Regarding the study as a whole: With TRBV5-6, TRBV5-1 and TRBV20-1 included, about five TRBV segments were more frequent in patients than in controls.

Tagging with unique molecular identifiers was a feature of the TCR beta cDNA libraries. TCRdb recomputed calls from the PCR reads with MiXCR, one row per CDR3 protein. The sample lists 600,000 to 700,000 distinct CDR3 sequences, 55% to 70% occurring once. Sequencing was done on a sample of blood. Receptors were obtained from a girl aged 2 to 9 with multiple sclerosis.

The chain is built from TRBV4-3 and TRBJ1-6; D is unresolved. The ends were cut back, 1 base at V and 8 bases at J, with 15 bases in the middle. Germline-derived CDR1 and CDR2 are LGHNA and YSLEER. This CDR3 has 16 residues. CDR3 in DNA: TGCGCCAGCAGCCAAGGGTTGGGTGCCGTGGATTCACCCCTCCACTTT. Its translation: CASSQGLGAVDSPLHF.

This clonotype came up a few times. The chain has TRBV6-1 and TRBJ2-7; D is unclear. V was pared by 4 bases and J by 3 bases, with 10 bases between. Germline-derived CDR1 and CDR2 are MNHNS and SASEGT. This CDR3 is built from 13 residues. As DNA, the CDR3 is TGTGCCAGCAGTGCCAGAGTAGTCTACGAGCAGTACTTC. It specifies CASSARVVYEQYF.

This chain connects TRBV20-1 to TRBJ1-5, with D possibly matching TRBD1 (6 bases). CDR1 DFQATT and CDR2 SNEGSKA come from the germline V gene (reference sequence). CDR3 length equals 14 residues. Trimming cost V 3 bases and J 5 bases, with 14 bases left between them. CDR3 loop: CSASSAGVHQPQHF. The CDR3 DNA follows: TGCAGTGCTAGTTCCGCAGGGGTTCATCAGCCCCAGCATTTT.

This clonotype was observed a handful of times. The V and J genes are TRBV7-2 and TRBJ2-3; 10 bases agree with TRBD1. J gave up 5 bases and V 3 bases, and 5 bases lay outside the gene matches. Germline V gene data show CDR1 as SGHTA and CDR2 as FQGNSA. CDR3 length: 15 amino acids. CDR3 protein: CASSFGTGDIDTQYF. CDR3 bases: TGTGCCAGCAGCTTTGGGACAGGGGATATAGATACGCAGTATTTT.

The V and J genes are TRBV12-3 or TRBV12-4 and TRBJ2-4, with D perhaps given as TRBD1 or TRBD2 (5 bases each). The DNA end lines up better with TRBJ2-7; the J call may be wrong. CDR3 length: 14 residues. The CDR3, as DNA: TGTGCCAGCAGAGCCGGGACGGATACCTACGAGCAGTACTTC. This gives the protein CASRAGTDTYEQYF.

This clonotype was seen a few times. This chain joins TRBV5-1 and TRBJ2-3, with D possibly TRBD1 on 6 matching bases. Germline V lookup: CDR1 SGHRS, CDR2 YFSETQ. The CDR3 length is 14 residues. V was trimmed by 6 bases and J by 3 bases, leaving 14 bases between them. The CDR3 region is CASTAGEKTDTQYF. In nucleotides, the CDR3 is TGCGCCAGCACCGCAGGGGAAAAGACAGATACGCAGTATTTT.

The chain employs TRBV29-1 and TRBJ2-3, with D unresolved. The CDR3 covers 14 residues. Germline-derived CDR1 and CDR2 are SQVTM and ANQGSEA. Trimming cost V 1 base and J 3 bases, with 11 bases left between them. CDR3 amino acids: CSVEGLSRTDTQYF. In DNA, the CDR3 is TGCAGCGTTGAAGGGCTATCAAGGACAGATACGCAGTATTTT.

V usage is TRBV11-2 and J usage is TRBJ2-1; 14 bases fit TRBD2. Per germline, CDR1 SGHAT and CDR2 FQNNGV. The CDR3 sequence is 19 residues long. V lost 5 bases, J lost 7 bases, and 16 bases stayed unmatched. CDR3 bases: TGTGCCAGCAGCACATCTCCAAGACCGGGACTAGCGGGAGTGAATGAGCAGTTCTTC. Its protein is CASSTSPRPGLAGVNEQFF.

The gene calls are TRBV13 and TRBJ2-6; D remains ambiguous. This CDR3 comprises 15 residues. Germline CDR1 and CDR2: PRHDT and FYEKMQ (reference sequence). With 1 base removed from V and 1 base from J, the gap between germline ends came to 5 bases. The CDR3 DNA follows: TGTGCCAGCAGCTTAGCCAAATCTGGGGCCAACGTCCTGACTTTC. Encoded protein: CASSLAKSGANVLTF.

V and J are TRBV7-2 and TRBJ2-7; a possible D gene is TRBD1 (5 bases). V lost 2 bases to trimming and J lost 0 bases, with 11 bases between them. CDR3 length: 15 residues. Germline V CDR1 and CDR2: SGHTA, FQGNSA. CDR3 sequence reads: CASSLTQGISYEQYF. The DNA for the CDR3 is TGTGCCAGCAGCTTAACCCAGGGCATCTCCTACGAGCAGTACTTC.

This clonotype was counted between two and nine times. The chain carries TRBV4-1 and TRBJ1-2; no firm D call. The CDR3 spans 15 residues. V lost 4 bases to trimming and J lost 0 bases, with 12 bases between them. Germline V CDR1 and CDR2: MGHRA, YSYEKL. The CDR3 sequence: CASSPEDRPNYGYTF. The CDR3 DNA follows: TGCGCCAGCAGCCCCGAAGACCGGCCTAACTATGGCTACACCTTC.

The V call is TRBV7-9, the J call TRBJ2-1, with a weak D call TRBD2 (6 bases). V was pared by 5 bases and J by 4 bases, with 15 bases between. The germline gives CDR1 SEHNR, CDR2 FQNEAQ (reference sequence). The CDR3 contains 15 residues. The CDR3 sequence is CASSVPGLAYNEQFF. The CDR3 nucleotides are TGTGCCAGCAGCGTTCCGGGACTCGCGTACAATGAGCAGTTCTTC.

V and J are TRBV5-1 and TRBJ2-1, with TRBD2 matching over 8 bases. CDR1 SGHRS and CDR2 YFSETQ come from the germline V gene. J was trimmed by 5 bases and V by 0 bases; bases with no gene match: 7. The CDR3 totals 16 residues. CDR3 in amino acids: CASSLAASGLDNEQFF. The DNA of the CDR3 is TGCGCCAGCAGCTTGGCCGCTAGCGGGCTCGACAATGAGCAGTTCTTC.

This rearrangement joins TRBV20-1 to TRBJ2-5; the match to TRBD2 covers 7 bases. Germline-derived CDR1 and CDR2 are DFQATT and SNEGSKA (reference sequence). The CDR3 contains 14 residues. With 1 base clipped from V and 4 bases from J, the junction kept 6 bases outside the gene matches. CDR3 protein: CSARAGRGGETQYF. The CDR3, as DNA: TGCAGTGCTAGAGCGGGGAGGGGAGGAGAGACCCAGTACTTC.

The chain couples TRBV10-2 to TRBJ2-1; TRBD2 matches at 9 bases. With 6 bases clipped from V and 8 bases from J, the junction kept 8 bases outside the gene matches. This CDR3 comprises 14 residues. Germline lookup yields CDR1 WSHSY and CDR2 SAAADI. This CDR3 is CASRRTSAKDEQFF. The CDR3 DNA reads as TGCGCCAGCAGGCGGACTAGCGCGAAAGATGAGCAGTTCTTC.

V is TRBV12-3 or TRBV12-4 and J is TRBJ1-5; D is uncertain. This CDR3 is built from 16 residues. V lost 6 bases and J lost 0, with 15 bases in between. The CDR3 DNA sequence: TGTGCCAGCAGCCGGACGGGATCGTATAGCAATCAGCCCCAGCATTTT. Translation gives CASSRTGSYSNQPQHF.

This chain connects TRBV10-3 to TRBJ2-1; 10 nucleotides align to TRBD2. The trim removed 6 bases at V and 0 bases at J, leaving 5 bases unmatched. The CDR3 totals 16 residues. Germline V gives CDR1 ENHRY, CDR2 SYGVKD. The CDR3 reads CAISGTSGDSYNEQFF. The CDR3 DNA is TGTGCCATCAGCGGAACTAGCGGGGACTCCTACAATGAGCAGTTCTTC.

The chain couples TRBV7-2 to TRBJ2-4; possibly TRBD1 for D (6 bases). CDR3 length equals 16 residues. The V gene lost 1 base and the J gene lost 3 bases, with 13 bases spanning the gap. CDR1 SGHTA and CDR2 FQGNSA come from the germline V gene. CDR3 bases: TGTGCCAGCAGCTTAGATGGCAGGGGATACAAAAACATTCAGTACTTC. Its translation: CASSLDGRGYKNIQYF.

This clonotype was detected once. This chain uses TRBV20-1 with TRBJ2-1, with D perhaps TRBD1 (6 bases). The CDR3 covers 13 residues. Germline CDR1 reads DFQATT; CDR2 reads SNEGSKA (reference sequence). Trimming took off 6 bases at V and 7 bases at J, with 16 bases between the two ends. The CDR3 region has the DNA TGCAGTGCCCCTACAGGGTGGGGGAATGAGCAGTTCTTC. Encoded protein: CSAPTGWGNEQFF.

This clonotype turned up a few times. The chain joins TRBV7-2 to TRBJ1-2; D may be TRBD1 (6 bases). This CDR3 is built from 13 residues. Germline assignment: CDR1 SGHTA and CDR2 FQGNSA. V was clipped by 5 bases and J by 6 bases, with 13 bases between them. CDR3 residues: CASSNQGTDGYTF. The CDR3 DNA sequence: TGTGCCAGCAGCAACCAGGGGACCGATGGCTACACCTTC.

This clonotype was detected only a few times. This chain's CDR3 is CASSVGTDNYGYTF. Written as DNA, the CDR3 is TGTGCCAGCAGTGTTGGAACAGACAACTATGGCTACACCTTC. V is TRBV6-1 and J is TRBJ1-2; D not resolved. CDR1 MNHNS and CDR2 SASEGT come from the germline V gene. This CDR3 comprises 14 residues. The germline V and J ends were trimmed by 4 bases and 2 bases, with 11 bases remaining between them.

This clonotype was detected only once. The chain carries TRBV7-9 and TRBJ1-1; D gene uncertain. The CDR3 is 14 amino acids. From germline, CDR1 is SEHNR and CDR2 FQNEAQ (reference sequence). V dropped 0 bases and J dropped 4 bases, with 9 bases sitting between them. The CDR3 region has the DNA TGTGCCAGCAGCTTAGCCCCAGAGTCCACTGAAGCTTTCTTT. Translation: CASSLAPESTEAFF.